Sequencing of this TCR beta chain was carried out in a study of blood T cell repertoires in COVID-19. On the study more broadly: Spain, Italy and the United States supplied samples that represented acute and convalescent COVID-19.

As handled by the study authors: Reference gene primer amplification gave estimated nucleated cell counts. TCRdb's copy holds only in-frame clones and misses some; the assay was immunoSEQ multiplex PCR. D and trimming come from the DNA, and the V and J calls and clone size come from that table. The sample has about 95,000 clones, roughly nine tenths seen once; the top ten hold roughly 3.5%. V lost 9 bases and J lost 3; bases outside the gene matches: 9. Germline CDR1 LGHDT, CDR2 YNNKEL (reference sequence). This CDR3 has 15 residues. This clone has a single count. The clonotype was recovered from a woman aged 70-85 years with acute or convalescent COVID-19. Sequencing input: peripheral blood. The chain joins TRBV3-1 (or the pseudogene TRBV3-2) to TRBJ2-3; 10 bases map to TRBD2. The CDR3 is CASGAGGTKTDTQYF. In nucleotides, the CDR3 is TGTGCCAGTGGAGCGGGGGGGACGAAGACAGATACGCAGTATTTT.